Reported below is one T cell receptor beta chain. Its matching antigen is unknown. Cells were stimulated nonspecifically with anti-CD3/anti-CD28 magnetic beads. Sorting of responding CD4+ T cells relied on upregulated CD40 ligand together with CD69. Before stimulation, PBMCs underwent CD8+ T cell depletion. This sample is drawn from a study of persistence of HIV-infected CD4 T cells. V lost 0 bases and J lost 5, with 6 bases in between. The germline V gene has CDR1 SGHRS and CDR2 YFSETQ. This CDR3 has 13 residues. The libraries were made with immunoSEQ version 4 in survey mode. Assay used: immunoSEQ multiplex PCR; TCRdb lists only in-frame clones, some missing. The sample consists of under 45,000 clones, 70% to 90% of them appearing once.

The receptor was derived from an adult man with HIV who was CMV-seropositive. This chain joins TRBV5-1 and TRBJ2-1; D uncertain. Material: CD4+ T cells sorted from PBMCs after approximately 20-hour stimulation, obtained from a patient who received antiretroviral therapy. For the CDR3, the DNA is TGCGCCAGCAGCTTGGGGATTCACAATGAGCAGTTCTTC. It encodes CASSLGIHNEQFF.